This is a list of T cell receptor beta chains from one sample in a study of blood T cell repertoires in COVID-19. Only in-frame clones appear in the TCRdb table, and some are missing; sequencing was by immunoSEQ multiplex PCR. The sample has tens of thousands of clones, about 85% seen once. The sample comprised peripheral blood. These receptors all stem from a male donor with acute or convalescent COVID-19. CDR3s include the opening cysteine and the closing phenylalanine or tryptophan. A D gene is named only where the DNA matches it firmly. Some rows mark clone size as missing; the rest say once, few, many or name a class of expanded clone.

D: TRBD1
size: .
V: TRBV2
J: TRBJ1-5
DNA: TGTGCCAGCAGTGACCTGGGACAGGGAGGCCAGCCCCAGCATTTT
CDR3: CASSDLGQGGQPQHF

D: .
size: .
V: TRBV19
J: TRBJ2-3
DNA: TGTGCCAGTAGTATGTTCGGGGTCGGCACAGATACGCAGTATTTT
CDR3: CASSMFGVGTDTQYF

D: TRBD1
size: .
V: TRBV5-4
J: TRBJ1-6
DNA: TGTGCCAGCAGCACCCTGGGACAGGGGGCTGGACGCCTCCACTTT
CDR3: CASSTLGQGAGRLHF

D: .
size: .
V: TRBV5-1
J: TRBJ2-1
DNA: TGCGCCAGCTCCTTGACGGCGGCAACCAATGAGCAGTTCTTC
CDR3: CASSLTAATNEQFF

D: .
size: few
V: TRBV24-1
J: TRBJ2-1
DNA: TGTGCCACCAGTGATAGGGGGACGGGAAGCTCCTACAATGAGCAGTTCTTC
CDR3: CATSDRGTGSSYNEQFF

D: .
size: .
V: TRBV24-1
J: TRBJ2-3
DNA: TGTGCCACCAGCCAACAGGGAACAGATACGCAGTATTTT
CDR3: CATSQQGTDTQYF

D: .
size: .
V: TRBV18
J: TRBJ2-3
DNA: TGTGCCAGCTCAAGGACAGAAGCAGATACGCAGTATTTT
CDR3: CASSRTEADTQYF

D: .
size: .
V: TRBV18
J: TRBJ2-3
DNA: TGTGCCAGCTCGGCCAGGAACACAGATACGCAGTATTTT
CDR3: CASSARNTDTQYF

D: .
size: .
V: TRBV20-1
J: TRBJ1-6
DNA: TGCAGAGAGAGTTCACCCCTCCACTTT
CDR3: CRESSPLHF

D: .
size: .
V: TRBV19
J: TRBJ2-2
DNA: TGTGCCAGTAGGCAGGGAAGCGGGGAGCTGTTTTTT
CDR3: CASRQGSGELFF

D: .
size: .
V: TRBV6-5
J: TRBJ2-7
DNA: TGTGCCAGCAGTTACTCTTGGCGGGACGTTTTGGCCGAGCAGTACTTC
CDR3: CASSYSWRDVLAEQYF

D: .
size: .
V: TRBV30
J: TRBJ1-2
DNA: TGTGCCTGGAGTGTCGTCCAGGGTTATGGCTACACCTTC
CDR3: CAWSVVQGYGYTF

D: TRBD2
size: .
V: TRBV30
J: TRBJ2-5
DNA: TGTGCCATATTTTTAGCGGGGGGGCCCGAGACCCAGTACTTC
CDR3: CAIFLAGGPETQYF

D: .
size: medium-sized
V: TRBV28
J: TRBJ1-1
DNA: TGTGCCAGCAGTTTCGGGAACACTGAAGCTTTCTTT
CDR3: CASSFGNTEAFF

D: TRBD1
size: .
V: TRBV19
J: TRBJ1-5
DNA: TGTGCCAGCTGCGGGGACAGGGGGAGTCAGCCCCAGCATTTT
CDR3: CASCGDRGSQPQHF

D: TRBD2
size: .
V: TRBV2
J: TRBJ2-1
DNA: TGTGCCAGCAACCTACTAGCGGGGGCTCACAATGAGCAGTTCTTC
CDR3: CASNLLAGAHNEQFF

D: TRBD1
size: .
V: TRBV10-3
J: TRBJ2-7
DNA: TGTGCCATCAAACGGGACAGTGGGTACGAGCAGTACTTC
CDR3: CAIKRDSGYEQYF

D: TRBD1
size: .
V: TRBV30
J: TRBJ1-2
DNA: TGTGCCCAGGGGGACGGTTATGGCTACACCTTC
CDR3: CAQGDGYGYTF

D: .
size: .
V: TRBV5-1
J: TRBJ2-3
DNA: TGCGCCAGCACAGCGGCAGATACGCAGTATTTT
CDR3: CASTAADTQYF

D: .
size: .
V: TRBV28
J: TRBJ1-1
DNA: TGTGCCAGCAGTTTATTCTCCGGGGGCGGGGGTGAAGCTTTCTTT
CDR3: CASSLFSGGGGEAFF

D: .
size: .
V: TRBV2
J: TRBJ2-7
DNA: TGTGCCAGCAGTGAGGGGACACTACCTTACGAGCAGTACTTC
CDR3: CASSEGTLPYEQYF

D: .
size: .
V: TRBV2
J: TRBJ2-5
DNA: TGTGCCAGCAGTGACCTAGCAAAAGAGACCCAGTACTTC
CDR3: CASSDLAKETQYF

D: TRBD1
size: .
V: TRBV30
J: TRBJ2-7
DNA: TGTGCCCAGACGGCAGGGGGCGATGAGCAGTACTTC
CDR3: CAQTAGGDEQYF

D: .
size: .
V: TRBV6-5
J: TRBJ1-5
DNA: TGTGCCAGCAGCCCCCGGGAGGGGCAAAGGCAGCCCCAGCATTTT
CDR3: CASSPREGQRQPQHF

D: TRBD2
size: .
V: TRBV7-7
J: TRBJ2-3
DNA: TGTGCTAGCAGCCGGGGACTAGCCAGCACAGATACGCAGTATTTT
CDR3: CASSRGLASTDTQYF

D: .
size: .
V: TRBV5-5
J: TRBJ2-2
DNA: TGTGCCAGCAGCTTGGGTGGTAGAATCCACACCGGGGAGCTGTTTTTT
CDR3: CASSLGGRIHTGELFF

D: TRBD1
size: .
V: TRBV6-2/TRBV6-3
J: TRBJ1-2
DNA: TGTGCCAGCAGTACCCCGGGACAGCTCTATGGCTACACCTTC
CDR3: CASSTPGQLYGYTF

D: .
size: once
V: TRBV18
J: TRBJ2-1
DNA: TGTGCCAGCTCACCAGTCCACCGGGACTCGTCCCTTGAGGAGCAGTTCTTC
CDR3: CASSPVHRDSSLEEQFF

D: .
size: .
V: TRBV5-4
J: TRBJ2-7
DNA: TGTGCCAGCAGCCGTGGACAGTCCTCCTACGAGCAGTACTTC
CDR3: CASSRGQSSYEQYF

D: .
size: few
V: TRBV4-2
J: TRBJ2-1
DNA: TGTGCCAGCAGCCAATACGGGGGGCTTAACAATGAGCAGTTCTTC
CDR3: CASSQYGGLNNEQFF

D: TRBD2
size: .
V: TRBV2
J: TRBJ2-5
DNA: TGTGCCAGCAGTACTACGACTAGCGGGGGCCAAGAGACCCAGTACTTC
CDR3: CASSTTTSGGQETQYF

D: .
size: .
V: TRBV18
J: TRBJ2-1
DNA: TGTGCCAGCTCTCCACCAGGTCAGAGGTCCTACAATGAGCAGTTCTTC
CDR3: CASSPPGQRSYNEQFF

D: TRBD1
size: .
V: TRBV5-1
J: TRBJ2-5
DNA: TGCGCCAGCAGCTACGCCCCAGGACAGGGGGAGACCCAGTACTTC
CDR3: CASSYAPGQGETQYF

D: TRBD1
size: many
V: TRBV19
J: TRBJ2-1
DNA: TGTGCCAGTAGTGCCGGGACAGGGGTTCCCAATGAGCAGTTCTTC
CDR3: CASSAGTGVPNEQFF

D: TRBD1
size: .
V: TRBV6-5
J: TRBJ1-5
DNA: TGTGCCAGCAGCGGGACAGCCGATCAGCCCCAGCATTTT
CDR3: CASSGTADQPQHF

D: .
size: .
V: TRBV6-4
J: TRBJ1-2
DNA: TGTGCCAGCAGTGACTCATCGGGATCCCATGGCTACACCTTC
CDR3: CASSDSSGSHGYTF

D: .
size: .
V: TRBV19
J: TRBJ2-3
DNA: TGTGCCAGTAGAGACAGTTCTAGCACAGATACGCAGTATTTT
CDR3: CASRDSSSTDTQYF